These 23 T cell receptor beta chains share one sample of origin, sequenced in a study of shared clonotypes between healthy human individuals. TCRdb keeps only in-frame clones here, not all; method: immunoSEQ multiplex PCR. The sample lists roughly 700,000 clones, approximately 74% seen once, with less than 2% in the top ten. Source material: memory CD4+ T cells sorted from blood. Subset denoted: CD45RA-negative fraction. These receptors originate from a woman younger than 45 in good health.

The chain uses TRBV7-9 and TRBJ2-2; 8 bases match TRBD1. The CDR3 is 15 amino acids. CDR1 is SEHNR, CDR2 FQNEAQ, per germline (reference sequence). With V trimmed by 6 bases and J by 4 bases, 7 bases remained unmatched. CDR3: CASRMGDRGTGELFF. In DNA form, the CDR3 reads TGTGCCAGCAGAATGGGTGACAGGGGCACCGGGGAGCTGTTTTTT.

V usage is TRBV11-3 and J usage is TRBJ2-1; D is possibly TRBD2 (6 bases). V shed 4 bases and J shed 4 bases, with 17 bases lying between them. The CDR3 covers 16 residues. CDR1 SGHNT and CDR2 YENEEA come from the germline V gene. CDR3 bases: TGTGCCAGCAGCTCCCACGGGAGTGGGGGGTACAATGAGCAGTTCTTC. It encodes CASSSHGSGGYNEQFF.

This CDR3 is CAISDGTGGPTNEKLFF. CDR3 nucleotide sequence: TGTGCCATCAGTGATGGGACAGGGGGCCCGACTAATGAAAAACTGTTTTTT. The chain joins TRBV10-3 to TRBJ1-4; 12 positions agree with TRBD1. Unmatched junction bases numbered 4, after V lost 3 bases and J lost 2 bases. Germline values: CDR1 ENHRY, CDR2 SYGVKD. CDR3 length equals 17 residues.

Points on this clone: The sample holds other DNA sequences that translate to the same CDR3. The chain combines TRBV28 with TRBJ2-7; the D gene is possibly TRBD1 (6 bases). V lost 4 bases, J lost 0 bases, and 10 bases lay in between. Germline CDR1 is MDHEN and CDR2 is SYDVKM. The CDR3 is 14 amino acids. CDR3: CASSSTGSSYEQYF. CDR3 bases: TGTGCCAGCAGTTCGACAGGTAGCTCCTACGAGCAGTACTTC.

The chain employs TRBV28 and TRBJ1-5; D is perhaps TRBD1 (5 bases). The CDR3 is 14 amino acids. V was cut by 2 bases and J by 6 bases, with 11 bases left in between. Germline-derived CDR1 and CDR2 are MDHEN and SYDVKM. DNA for the CDR3: TGTGCCAGCAGTTTAAGCACAGGTTCTCAGCCCCAGCATTTT. Amino acid sequence: CASSLSTGSQPQHF.

This clone was detected only a few times. The sample carries other DNA sequences with the same CDR3. The rearrangement joins TRBV2 to TRBJ2-1; D not resolved. The CDR3 covers 12 residues. V was pared by 3 bases and J by 3 bases, with 3 bases between. Germline V gives CDR1 SNHLY, CDR2 FYNNEI. The CDR3 sequence is CASSEVYNEQFF. CDR3 bases: TGTGCCAGCAGTGAGGTCTACAATGAGCAGTTCTTC.

The gene calls are TRBV28 and TRBJ1-1; D is possibly TRBD1 (5 bases). The CDR3 sequence is 13 residues long. Germline V gene data show CDR1 as MDHEN and CDR2 as SYDVKM. V shed 3 bases and J shed 14 bases, with 19 bases lying between them. The CDR3 loop is CASSFLGPQGIFF. CDR3 nucleotides: TGTGCCAGCAGTTTTTTAGGTCCCCAGGGAATCTTCTTT. The complete variable domain, with remaining parts taken from reference TRBV28 and TRBJ1-1, reads DVKVTQSSRYLVKRTGEKVFLECVQDMDHENMFWYRQDPGLGLRLIYFSYDVKMKEKGDIPEGYSVSREKKERFSLILESASTNQTSMYLCASSFLGPQGIFFGQGTRLTVV.

The V call is TRBV6-5, the J call TRBJ2-1, with D perhaps TRBD1 or TRBD2 (6 bases each). Per the germline V gene, CDR1 is MNHEY and CDR2 is SVGAGI. Trimming removed 6 bases from V and 5 bases from J, with 17 bases in between. The CDR3 covers 15 residues. As DNA, the CDR3 is TGTGCCAGCAGCTACGAGGGGGGAGGCAACAATGAGCAGTTCTTC. Protein sequence: CASSYEGGGNNEQFF.

The chain couples TRBV7-9 to TRBJ2-7, with TRBD1 identical over 7 bases. The CDR3 sequence is 16 residues long. Unmatched junction bases numbered 13, after V lost 3 bases and J lost 5 bases. Germline CDR1 is SEHNR and CDR2 is FQNEAQ (reference sequence). The CDR3 DNA reads TGTGCCAGCAGCTTGGACAGGCCTCGGCATAAGGACGAGCAGTACTTC. Protein product: CASSLDRPRHKDEQYF.

This sequence joins TRBV4-2 and TRBJ1-5; no definite D call. The CDR3 totals 13 residues. V was trimmed by 1 base and J by 5 bases, leaving 6 bases between them. Germline assignment: CDR1 LGHNA and CDR2 YNFKEQ. This chain's CDR3 is CASSQGRHQPQHF. CDR3 in DNA: TGTGCCAGCAGCCAAGGGCGACATCAGCCCCAGCATTTT.

The V and J genes are TRBV5-1 and TRBJ1-2; weak D call: TRBD1 (6 bases). The CDR3 length is 14 residues. CDR1 and CDR2 (germline): SGHRS, YFSETQ. V was shortened by 1 base and J by 4 bases, with 11 bases between the two germline ends. CDR3 sequence: CASSLSGALYGYTF. DNA for the CDR3: TGCGCCAGCAGCTTGTCGGGGGCGCTCTATGGCTACACCTTC.

This clone was seen a few times. The chain links TRBV6-6 to TRBJ1-5, with D possibly TRBD1 on 5 matching bases. The CDR3 has 15 residues. Per the germline V gene, CDR1 is MNHNY and CDR2 is SVGAGI (reference sequence). Between the trimmed V and J ends, which lost 6 bases and 0 bases, there was a span of 12 bases. In DNA, the CDR3 is TGTGCCAGCAGCCCGGGACTCCTTAGCAATCAGCCCCAGCATTTT. Its protein is CASSPGLLSNQPQHF.

This chain links TRBV28 with TRBJ1-5; 7 bases map to TRBD1. The CDR3 contains 14 residues. V trimming: 6 bases; J trimming: 1 base; junction bases outside the gene matches: 3. Germline V lookup: CDR1 MDHEN, CDR2 SYDVKM. CDR3 nucleotide sequence: TGTGCCAGCAGGCCAGGGGGGAGCAATCAGCCCCAGCATTTT. Translating it yields CASRPGGSNQPQHF.

The chain uses TRBV6-4 and TRBJ1-5; D is uncertain. The germline gives CDR1 MRHNA, CDR2 SNTAGT. The V end was cut by 0 bases, the J end by 0 bases, with 9 bases between. The CDR3 consists of 16 residues. CDR3 nucleotide sequence: TGTGCCAGCAGTGACTCAACACCTTATAGCAATCAGCCCCAGCATTTT. This gives the protein CASSDSTPYSNQPQHF.

The J gene is TRBJ2-3, the V gene TRBV5-5, with TRBD2 matching over 7 bases. In germline, CDR1 is SGHKS, CDR2 YYEKEE (reference sequence). The CDR3 runs 12 residues. With 4 bases clipped from V and 8 bases from J, the junction kept 4 bases outside the gene matches. CDR3 DNA: TGTGCCAGCAGCGCGGGACTACTTACGCAGTATTTT. Its protein is CASSAGLLTQYF.

This clone appeared once. J is TRBJ2-2 and V is TRBV9, with TRBD2 matching 7 bases. The CDR3 is made up of 15 amino acids. The V segment lost 2 bases and the J segment 5 bases; nucleotides outside the gene matches: 6. From germline, CDR1 is SGDLS and CDR2 YYNGEE. CDR3 bases: TGTGCCAGCAGCGTCGCGAGGGAGGGGACCGGGGAGCTGTTTTTT. Residues: CASSVAREGTGELFF.

The CDR3 coding sequence is TGTGCCAGCAGCCAAGTTAGGCTAAACACTGAAGCTTTCTTT. Its translation is CASSQVRLNTEAFF. V usage is TRBV13 and J usage is TRBJ1-1; no clear D gene. CDR3 size: 14 residues. Germline CDR1 is PRHDT and CDR2 is FYEKMQ (reference sequence). The V gene lost 5 bases and the J gene lost 2 bases, with 12 bases spanning the gap.

The chain links TRBV28 to TRBJ2-7; tentatively, D is TRBD1 (5 bases). The ends were cut back, 6 bases at V and 4 bases at J, with 13 bases in the middle. Germline CDR1 is MDHEN and CDR2 is SYDVKM. This CDR3 is built from 13 residues. The CDR3 spells CASRPGHLYEQYF. CDR3 in DNA: TGTGCCAGCAGACCCGGACACCTATACGAGCAGTACTTC.

The chain's CDR3 is CASSLQGDKSYEQYF. DNA of the CDR3: TGTGCCAGCAGTCTACAGGGAGATAAGTCCTACGAGCAGTACTTC. The rearrangement joins TRBV6-5 to TRBJ2-7, with a weak D call TRBD1 (6 bases). This CDR3 has 15 amino acids. Germline lookup yields CDR1 MNHEY and CDR2 SVGAGI. V was pared by 5 bases and J by 1 base, with 15 bases between.

The genes are TRBV25-1 and TRBJ2-7; 9 bases agree with TRBD1. The CDR3 runs 14 residues. V gave up 6 bases and J gave up 1 base; unmatched junction bases: 4. CDR1 is MGHDK and CDR2 is SYGVNS in the germline V gene. CDR3 in DNA: TGTGCCAGCAGCGGAGGGACAGGGTCCTACGAGCAGTACTTC. Translation gives CASSGGTGSYEQYF.

V usage is TRBV29-1 and J usage is TRBJ2-3; D might be TRBD1 (6 bases). V was clipped by 0 bases and J by 4 bases, with 17 bases between them. This CDR3 contains 16 residues. Germline CDR1 is SQVTM and CDR2 is ANQGSEA. CDR3 residues: CSVEDWVEDRSDTQYF. The CDR3 nucleotides read TGCAGCGTTGAAGATTGGGTGGAGGACAGATCAGATACGCAGTATTTT.

The chain employs TRBV11-2 and TRBJ1-1; D possibly corresponds to TRBD1 (6 bases). The CDR3 is made up of 17 amino acids. The V end was cut by 0 bases, the J end by 5 bases, with 19 bases between. CDR1 is SGHAT, CDR2 FQNNGV, per germline. The CDR3 nucleotides are TGTGCCAGCAGCTTAGAAGGGGGGGAGCCGGGTCGTACTGAAGCTTTCTTT. Translated, it gives CASSLEGGEPGRTEAFF.

Only one count was recorded for this clone. At one of its ends the junction is not consistent with the germline gene, which may arise from a read error. This sample includes further DNA sequences coding for the same CDR3. V gene TRBV6-1 combines with J gene TRBJ1-1, with no clear D. The CDR3 covers 14 residues. CDR1 MNHNS and CDR2 SASEGT come from the germline V gene. CDR3 residues: CASSERSRNTEAFF. In nucleotides, the CDR3 is TGTGCCAGCAGTGAACGGAGCAGAAACACTGAAGCCTTCTTT.